Listed here are 10 T cell receptor beta chains from one sample, sequenced in a study of vaccination effects on CD4 cells after COVID-19. Their antigen targets remain unknown. Measured with immunoSEQ multiplex PCR; TCRdb has only the in-frame clones, and not every one. The table includes approximately 15,000 clones, less than 85% detected once. Sequencing in the ViraFEST assay came after antigen-specific CD4+ T cells had been expanded with viral peptide pools, which were used to stimulate PBMC. Scientists isolated CD4+ T cells after an approximately 9-day culture period ended. The infection with SARS-CoV-2 (confirmed by PCR) occurred in this person between March and December 2020. Everyone in the study got two shots of either the BNT162b2 or mRNA-1273 vaccine. Sequencing was performed on CD4+ T cells from PBMCs cultured with SARS-CoV-2 spike peptides, taken after COVID-19 vaccination. These receptors were taken from a human donor who had a prior SARS-CoV-2 infection.

The chain carries TRBV7-2 and TRBJ2-5, with D perhaps TRBD1 (6 bases). The germline CDR1 and CDR2 sequences are SGHTA and FQGNSA. The CDR3 has 15 residues. Trimming stripped 5 bases from V and 0 bases from J, with 13 bases between. CDR3: CASSLQGAYQETQYF. The DNA of the CDR3 is TGTGCCAGCAGCCTACAGGGAGCGTACCAAGAGACCCAGTACTTC.

This chain connects TRBV3-1 (or the pseudogene TRBV3-2) to TRBJ2-7, with 7 bases lining up with TRBD2. Germline CDR1 and CDR2: LGHDT and YNNKEL (reference sequence). The CDR3 consists of 17 residues. After removal of 0 bases from V and 6 bases from J, the junction contained 14 bases not matched to a gene. The CDR3 region has the DNA TGTGCCAGCAGCCAAGATAGAATTAGGGACTACTACGGCGAGCAGTACTTC. Amino acids: CASSQDRIRDYYGEQYF.

V is TRBV6-5 and J is TRBJ2-1; either TRBD1 or TRBD2 may fit D (5 bases each). Between the trimmed V and J ends, which lost 4 bases and 6 bases, there was a span of 10 bases. This CDR3 has 13 amino acids. Per the germline V gene, CDR1 is MNHEY and CDR2 is SVGAGI. The CDR3: CASSSPGSNEQFF. CDR3 nucleotides: TGTGCCAGCAGTTCGCCAGGGAGCAATGAGCAGTTCTTC.

This clone was observed a few times. The chain joins TRBV19 to TRBJ2-7; 10 bases match TRBD2. This CDR3 spans 15 amino acids. The V gene end was trimmed by 4 bases and the J gene end by 2 bases; junction bases not matched to a gene: 5. From germline, CDR1 is LNHDA and CDR2 SQIVND (reference sequence). The CDR3 region is CASSTSGSRAYEQYF. In nucleotides, the CDR3 is TGTGCCAGTAGTACTAGCGGGAGTAGGGCCTACGAGCAGTACTTC.

In DNA, the CDR3 is TGTGCCAGCAACAGGGGAGGTATCACCGGGGAGCTGTTTTTT. Translated: CASNRGGITGELFF. The V call is TRBV5-6, the J call TRBJ2-2, with TRBD1 as a possible D gene (7 bases). The CDR3 consists of 14 residues. V lost 6 bases, J lost 4 bases, and 13 bases lay in between. Germline CDR1 SGHDT, CDR2 YYEEEE.

This rearrangement joins TRBV7-2 to TRBJ2-7; D call uncertain. The germline V and J ends were trimmed by 4 bases and 0 bases, with 25 bases remaining between them. The CDR3 length is 19 residues. Germline CDR1 is SGHTA and CDR2 is FQGNSA. CDR3 bases: TGTGCCAGCAGCTGCACTACCCGTCTCCCGTTCCCCTACTCCTACGAGCAGTACTTC. As protein: CASSCTTRLPFPYSYEQYF. The whole variable domain, remainder taken from reference TRBV7-2 and TRBJ2-7, is GAGVSQSPSNKVTEKGKDVELRCDPISGHTALYWYRQSLGQGLEFLIYFQGNSAPDKSGLPSDRFSAERTGGSVSTLTIQRTQQEDSAVYLCASSCTTRLPFPYSYEQYFGPGTRLTVT.

The CDR3 protein is CASARRGDNEQFF. In nucleotides, the CDR3 is TGTGCCAGCGCCCGCAGGGGTGATAATGAGCAGTTCTTC. The chain is built from TRBV3-1 (or the pseudogene TRBV3-2) and TRBJ2-1; maybe TRBD1 (6 bases). There are 13 residues in the CDR3. With 8 bases removed from V and 7 bases from J, the gap between germline ends came to 15 bases. The V gene's germline CDR1 is LGHDT and CDR2 YNNKEL (reference sequence).

The chain combines TRBV5-1 with TRBJ2-1; 12 bases map to TRBD2. The CDR3 runs to 16 residues. CDR1 and CDR2 (germline): SGHRS, YFSETQ. The V gene end was trimmed by 5 bases and the J gene end by 1 base; junction bases not matched to a gene: 4. In DNA, the CDR3 is TGCGCCAGCAGGCGGACTAGCGGGGCATCCTACAATGAGCAGTTCTTC. Translated: CASRRTSGASYNEQFF.

V and J are TRBV7-6 and TRBJ2-1; 7 positions agree with TRBD2. From germline, CDR1 is SGHVS and CDR2 FNYEAQ. V gave up 0 bases and J gave up 5 bases; unmatched junction bases: 4. This CDR3 spans 15 amino acids. The CDR3 DNA sequence: TGTGCCAGCAGCTTAGCGTGGAGCGGGAACAATGAGCAGTTCTTC. Translated, it gives CASSLAWSGNNEQFF. Combining the CDR3 with reference TRBV7-6 and TRBJ2-1 gives the whole variable domain GAGVSQSPRYKVTKRGQDVALRCDPISGHVSLYWYRQALGQGPEFLTYFNYEAQQDKSGLPNDRFSAERPEGSISTLTIQRTEQRDSAMYRCASSLAWSGNNEQFFGPGTRLTVL.

The V call is TRBV5-1, the J call TRBJ2-1; D is uncertain. Germline-derived CDR1 and CDR2 are SGHRS and YFSETQ. There are 15 residues in the CDR3. Trimming pared 0 bases from V and 0 bases from J, leaving 7 bases between. CDR3 nucleotide sequence: TGCGCCAGCAGCTTGGAACTCCCCTCCTACAATGAGCAGTTCTTC. Translating it yields CASSLELPSYNEQFF.